These 8 T cell receptor beta chains were all obtained from the same sample, sequenced in a study of blood T cell repertoires in COVID-19. Clones were sequenced by immunoSEQ multiplex PCR, and TCRdb holds only the in-frame ones, with some missing. Here the sample spans fewer than 150,000 clones, 70% to 90% being singletons. The sequenced material came from peripheral blood. These TCRs come from a woman aged 45-59 years who had recovered from COVID-19.

The chain couples TRBV30 to TRBJ1-1; no definite D call. The V end lost 5 bases, the J end lost 2 bases, and 6 bases lay between the germline ends. This CDR3 has 11 amino acids. The germline V gene encodes CDR1 GTSNPN and CDR2 SVGIG (reference sequence). CDR3 sequence (DNA): TGTGCCTGGGGGCGAAACACTGAAGCTTTCTTT. It translates to CAWGRNTEAFF.

This chain uses TRBV15 with TRBJ2-7; 7 bases are a match to TRBD2. The junction had 7 bases not matched to a gene; V was cut back by 5 bases and J by 6 bases. Germline V gene data show CDR1 as LNHNV and CDR2 as YYDKDF (reference sequence). The CDR3 has 13 residues. CDR3: CATSGRESGEQYF. The DNA of the CDR3 is TGTGCCACCAGCGGGAGGGAGAGTGGCGAGCAGTACTTC.

By sample fraction, this clone is medium-sized. In DNA form, the CDR3 reads TGTGCCAGCAGCTCCTTAGACAGGGATAATTCACCCCTCCACTTT. It translates to CASSSLDRDNSPLHF. This rearrangement joins TRBV7-8 to TRBJ1-6; 7 nucleotides line up with TRBD1. Germline V gene data show CDR1 as SGHVS and CDR2 as FQNEAQ. V gave up 4 bases and J gave up 5 bases; unmatched junction bases: 5. The CDR3 runs to 15 residues.

The chain links TRBV9 to TRBJ1-3; D not resolved. The length of the CDR3 is 16 residues. Deletions cut 4 bases from V and 0 bases from J, with 14 bases between. Germline values: CDR1 SGDLS, CDR2 YYNGEE. The CDR3 DNA reads TGTGCCAGCAGCACACATGGCAGTTTCTCTGGAAACACCATATATTTT. This encodes CASSTHGSFSGNTIYF.

V usage is TRBV2 and J usage is TRBJ2-1; no definite D call. Looked up from germline, CDR1 is SNHLY and CDR2 is FYNNEI. CDR3 length: 11 amino acids. V was clipped by 8 bases and J by 7 bases, with 9 bases between them. The CDR3 sequence is CASRLSNEQFF. CDR3 DNA sequence: TGTGCCAGCCGGTTGTCGAATGAGCAGTTCTTC.

This chain uses TRBV5-1 with TRBJ2-3; 8 bases match TRBD2. V lost 2 bases and J lost 4; bases outside the gene matches: 6. Germline V lookup: CDR1 SGHRS, CDR2 YFSETQ. The CDR3 covers 15 residues. The CDR3, as DNA: TGCGCCAGCAGCTTCTGGCGGGGGGCCCCAGATACGCAGTATTTT. Amino acid sequence: CASSFWRGAPDTQYF.

This sequence joins TRBV19 and TRBJ2-7, with D tentatively TRBD2 (5 bases). This CDR3 has 14 residues. V shed 3 bases and J shed 3 bases, with 12 bases lying between them. Germline CDR1 LNHDA, CDR2 SQIVND (reference sequence). For the CDR3, the DNA is TGTGCCAGTAGTATTACACGGAGGTTCTACGAGCAGTACTTC. Translation gives CASSITRRFYEQYF.

The chain recombines TRBV9 with TRBJ2-2; tentatively, D is TRBD1 (5 bases). The CDR3 totals 15 residues. The germline CDR1 and CDR2 sequences are SGDLS and YYNGEE. V dropped 4 bases and J dropped 0 bases, with 10 bases sitting between them. The CDR3 DNA is TGTGCCAGCAGCCCTGACAGCTCGAACACCGGGGAGCTGTTTTTT. Translated, it gives CASSPDSSNTGELFF. Full variable domain (rest looked up from reference TRBV9 and TRBJ2-2): DSGVTQTPKHLITATGQRVTLRCSPRSGDLSVYWYQQSLDQGLQFLIQYYNGEERAKGNILERFSAQQFPDLHSELNLSSLELGDSALYFCASSPDSSNTGELFFGEGSRLTVL.